A selection of T cell receptor beta chains follows, all from one sample in a study of cytomegalovirus exposure and HLA in healthy donors. The protocol was immunoSEQ multiplex PCR, while the TCRdb copy is restricted to in-frame clones and leaves out a portion. The sample shows 100,000 to 150,000 clones, 15% to 20% of them seen only once. Sequences were obtained from PBMCs. These receptors were obtained from a female donor in good health and CMV-seropositive. Both conserved end residues are trimmed from each CDR3. A row's size may be missing; if present it is once, few, many or a size class.

v_call,j_call,clone_size,cdr3_aa
TRBV4-1,TRBJ2-5,NA,ASSQDRGGFQETQY
TRBV5-1,TRBJ2-5,few,ASSISGRETQY
TRBV5-8,TRBJ1-5,NA,ASSNDSSTESYSNQPQH
TRBV18,TRBJ2-2,few,ASSSTGSANTGELF
TRBV25-1,TRBJ1-4,NA,ASSEAGTGEKLF
TRBV6-4,TRBJ2-1,many,ASSRGLAGSYEQF
TRBV11-2,TRBJ2-5,NA,ASSATGGETQY
TRBV18,TRBJ2-7,few,ASSPRGRETLYEQY
TRBV7-9,TRBJ2-3,NA,ASSPSLAGPTDTQY
TRBV2,TRBJ1-1,NA,ASTYRGSTEAF
TRBV27,TRBJ1-1,NA,ASSSTGTGAEKAF
TRBV5-1,TRBJ1-4,once,ASSGEGTTNEKLF
TRBV4-2,TRBJ2-1,NA,ASSRVGTSGGLYSYNEQF
TRBV5-1,TRBJ2-3,few,ASSGGGSDTQY
TRBV7-8,TRBJ1-1,NA,ASSSPSGGENTEAF
TRBV5-1,TRBJ2-1,few,ASSSYSGSSYNEQF
TRBV4-1,TRBJ2-7,few,ASSQVPFYEQY
TRBV5-1,TRBJ1-2,few,ASSLDPGNNYGYT
TRBV19,TRBJ1-5,NA,ASSIEGPGYPQPQH
TRBV18,TRBJ2-7,NA,ASSPSGGIYEQY
TRBV7-2,TRBJ2-7,NA,ASSLGQGVFREQY
TRBV7-8,TRBJ2-7,few,ASSFRDRVHEQY
TRBV2,TRBJ2-3,NA,ASSGLAGGDTDTQY
TRBV29-1,TRBJ2-3,NA,SVEGTSGDTDTQY
TRBV2,TRBJ2-2,few,ASSDTRGGELF
TRBV4-1,TRBJ2-2,NA,ASSQLNRGELF
TRBV9,TRBJ2-7,few,ASSPSLPPGEQY
TRBV5-1,TRBJ2-7,NA,ASSSGDSTYEQY
TRBV27,TRBJ2-6,few,ASSLIFPSGANVLT
TRBV7-8,TRBJ2-7,few,ASSLVGGPAYEQY
TRBV28,TRBJ1-1,few,ASSSTTWGREAF
TRBV4-3,TRBJ2-7,few,ASSPGGGRSYEQY
TRBV9,TRBJ2-1,NA,ASSVVAGEGGNNEQF
TRBV2,TRBJ2-2,NA,ASKGSNTGELF
TRBV29-1,TRBJ2-2,NA,SVGQQSYNTGELF